The present TCR beta chain was sequenced within a study of technical replicates of blood from several donors. Profiled with immunoSEQ multiplex PCR; TCRdb holds only in-frame clones, not every one. The sample lists under 95,000 clones, around 94% occurring once. Remarks on this clone: The same CDR3 also results from other DNA sequences found in this sample.

The CDR3 runs to 14 residues. J gave up 8 bases and V 6 bases, and 8 bases lay outside the gene matches. The germline V gene has CDR1 ENHRY and CDR2 SYGVKD. Sequences were obtained from T cells isolated from PBMCs. The sequence was obtained from a human donor in good health. This sequence joins TRBV10-3 and TRBJ1-1; the match to TRBD1 covers 11 bases. The CDR3 bases are TGTGCCATCAGGGAGCCGGGACAGGGGGAGGAAGCTTTCTTT. It translates to CAIREPGQGEEAFF.